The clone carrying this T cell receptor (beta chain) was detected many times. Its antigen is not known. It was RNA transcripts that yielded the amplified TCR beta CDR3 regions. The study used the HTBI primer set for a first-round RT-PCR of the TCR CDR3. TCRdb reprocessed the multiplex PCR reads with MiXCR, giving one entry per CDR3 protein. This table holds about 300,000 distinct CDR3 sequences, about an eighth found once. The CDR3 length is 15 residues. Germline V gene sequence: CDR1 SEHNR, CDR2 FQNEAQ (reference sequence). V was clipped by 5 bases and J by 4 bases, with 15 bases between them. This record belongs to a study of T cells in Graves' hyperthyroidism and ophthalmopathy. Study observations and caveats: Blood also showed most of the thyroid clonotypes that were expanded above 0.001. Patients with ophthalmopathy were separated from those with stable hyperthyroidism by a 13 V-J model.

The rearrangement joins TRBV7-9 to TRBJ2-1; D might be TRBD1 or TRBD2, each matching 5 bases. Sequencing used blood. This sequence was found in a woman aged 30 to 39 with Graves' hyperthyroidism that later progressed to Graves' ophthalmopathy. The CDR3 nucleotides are TGTGCCAGCAGCACATCCGGGACGGGGTACAATGAGCAGTTCTTC. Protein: CASSTSGTGYNEQFF.